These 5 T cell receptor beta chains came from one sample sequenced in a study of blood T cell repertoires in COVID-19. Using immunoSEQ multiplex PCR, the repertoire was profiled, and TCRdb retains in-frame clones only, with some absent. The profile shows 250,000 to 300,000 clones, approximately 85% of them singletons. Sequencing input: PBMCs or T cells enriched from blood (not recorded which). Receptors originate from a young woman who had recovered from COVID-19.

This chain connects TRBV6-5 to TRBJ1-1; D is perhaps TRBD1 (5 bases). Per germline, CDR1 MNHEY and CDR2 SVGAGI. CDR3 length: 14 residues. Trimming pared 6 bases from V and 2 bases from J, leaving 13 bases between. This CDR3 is CASSHGHPNTEAFF. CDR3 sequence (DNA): TGTGCCAGCAGCCATGGACACCCTAACACTGAAGCTTTCTTT.

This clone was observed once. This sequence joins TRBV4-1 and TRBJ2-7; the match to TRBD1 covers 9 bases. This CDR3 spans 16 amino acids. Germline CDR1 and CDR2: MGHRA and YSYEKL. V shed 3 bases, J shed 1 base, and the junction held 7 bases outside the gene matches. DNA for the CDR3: TGCGCCAGCAGCCACCTAGGGACAGGGACATCCTACGAGCAGTACTTC. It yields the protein CASSHLGTGTSYEQYF.

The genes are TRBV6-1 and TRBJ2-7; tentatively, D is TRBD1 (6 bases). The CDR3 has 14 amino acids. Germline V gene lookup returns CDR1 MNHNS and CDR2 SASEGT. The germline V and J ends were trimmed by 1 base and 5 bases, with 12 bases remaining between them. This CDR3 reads CASSEEGVRNEQYF. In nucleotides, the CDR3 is TGTGCCAGCAGTGAAGAGGGGGTTCGGAACGAGCAGTACTTC.

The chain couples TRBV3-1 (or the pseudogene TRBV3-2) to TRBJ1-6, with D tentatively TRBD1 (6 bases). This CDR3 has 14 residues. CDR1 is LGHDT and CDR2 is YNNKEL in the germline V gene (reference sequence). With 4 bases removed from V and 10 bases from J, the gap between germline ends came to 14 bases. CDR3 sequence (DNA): TGTGCCAGCAGCCCTTGGACAGTAGGATCACCCCTCCACTTT. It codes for CASSPWTVGSPLHF.

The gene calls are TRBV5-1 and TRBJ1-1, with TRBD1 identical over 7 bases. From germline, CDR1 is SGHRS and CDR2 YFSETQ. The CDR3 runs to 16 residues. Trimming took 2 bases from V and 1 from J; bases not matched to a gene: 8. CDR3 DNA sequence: TGCGCCAGCAGCTTCATACCGGGACAGCGGAACACTGAAGCTTTCTTT. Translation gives CASSFIPGQRNTEAFF.